There are many counts of the clone carrying this T cell receptor beta chain. The entry originates in a study of T cell repertoires in cytomegalovirus infection. TCRdb re-called the reads through MiXCR, storing one row per CDR3 protein. The sample lists just under 300,000 distinct CDR3 sequences, approximately 8.9% occurring once. Sequencing was done on a sample of PBMCs. The origin of this receptor is a human donor in good health (CMV status not recorded). Some clones in this sample may be carry-over from other donors' samples.

The DNA of the CDR3 is TGTGCCAGCAGCTTAGATCACGAGGGGCCCAGGTTCTTC. Its translation: CASSLDHEGPRFF. The rearrangement links TRBV11-2 to TRBJ2-1; D is perhaps TRBD1 or TRBD2 (5 bases each). The CDR3 loop spans 13 amino acids. From germline, CDR1 is SGHAT and CDR2 FQNNGV. With 0 bases removed from V and 15 bases from J, the gap between germline ends came to 15 bases.